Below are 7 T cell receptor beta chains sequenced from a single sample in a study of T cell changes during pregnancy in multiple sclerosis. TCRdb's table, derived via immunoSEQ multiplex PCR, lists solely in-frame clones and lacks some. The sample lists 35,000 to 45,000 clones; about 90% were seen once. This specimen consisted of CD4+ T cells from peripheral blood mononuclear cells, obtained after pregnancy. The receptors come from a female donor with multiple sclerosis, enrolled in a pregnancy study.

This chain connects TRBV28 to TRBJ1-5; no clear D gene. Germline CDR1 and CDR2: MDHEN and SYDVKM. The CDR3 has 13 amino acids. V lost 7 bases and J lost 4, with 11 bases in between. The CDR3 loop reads CASKRGWNQPQHF. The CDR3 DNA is TGTGCCAGCAAGCGGGGATGGAATCAGCCCCAGCATTTT.

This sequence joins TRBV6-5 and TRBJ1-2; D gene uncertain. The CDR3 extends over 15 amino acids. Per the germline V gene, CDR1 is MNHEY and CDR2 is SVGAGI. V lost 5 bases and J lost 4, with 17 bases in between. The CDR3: CASSHPADGGYGYTF. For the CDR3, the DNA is TGTGCCAGCAGTCACCCAGCCGACGGAGGCTATGGCTACACCTTC.

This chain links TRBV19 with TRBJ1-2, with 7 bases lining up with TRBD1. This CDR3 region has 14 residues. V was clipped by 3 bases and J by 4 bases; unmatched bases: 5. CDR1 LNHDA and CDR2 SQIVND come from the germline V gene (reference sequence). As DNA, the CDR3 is TGTGCCAGTAGTATCCTCGCAGGGGGCTATGGCTACACCTTC. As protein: CASSILAGGYGYTF.

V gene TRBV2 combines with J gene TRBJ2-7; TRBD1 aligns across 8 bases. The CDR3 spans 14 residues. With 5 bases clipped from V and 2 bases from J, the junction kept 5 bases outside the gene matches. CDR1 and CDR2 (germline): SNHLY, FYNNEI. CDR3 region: CASSRGQGTYEQYF. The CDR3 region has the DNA TGTGCCAGCAGTCGCGGACAGGGAACCTACGAGCAGTACTTC.

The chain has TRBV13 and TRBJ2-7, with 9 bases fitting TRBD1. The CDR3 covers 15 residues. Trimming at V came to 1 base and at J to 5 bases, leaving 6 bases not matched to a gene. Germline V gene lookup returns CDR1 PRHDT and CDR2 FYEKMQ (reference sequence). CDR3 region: CASSLVPTGGDEQYF. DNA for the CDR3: TGTGCCAGCAGCTTAGTTCCGACAGGGGGGGACGAGCAGTACTTC.

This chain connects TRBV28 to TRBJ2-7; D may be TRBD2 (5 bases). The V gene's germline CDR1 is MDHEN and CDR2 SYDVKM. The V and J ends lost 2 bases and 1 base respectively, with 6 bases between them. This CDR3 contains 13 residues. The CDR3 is CASSLTSSYEQYF. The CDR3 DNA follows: TGTGCCAGCAGTTTAACTAGTTCCTACGAGCAGTACTTC.

For the CDR3, the DNA is TGCGCCAGCAGCTCAAACACCCCGGGACAGGCTAGGGACATTCAGTACTTC. Protein: CASSSNTPGQARDIQYF. The rearrangement joins TRBV5-1 to TRBJ2-4; 8 bases are shared with TRBD1. CDR1 and CDR2 from the germline V gene are SGHRS and YFSETQ. This CDR3 comprises 17 residues. The trim removed 3 bases at V and 8 bases at J, leaving 16 bases unmatched.